This is a list of T cell receptor beta chains from one sample in a study of T cells in tuberculosis. This table comes from immunoSEQ multiplex PCR, and its TCRdb copy is limited to in-frame clones, with some not included. The sample lists 40,000 to 50,000 clones, 95% seen once, with 3.6% in the top ten. Sample: PBMCs. These receptors were collected from a donor aged 10-29 years with latent tuberculosis or without tuberculosis infection. CDR3s include the opening cysteine and the closing phenylalanine or tryptophan. The order of the fields is CDR3 length, clone size, J gene, V gene, D gene, CDR3 protein, CDR3 DNA. The D gene is left open where the match is weak. Clone size, where shown, is once, few, many, or a class for clones that have expanded.

15 NA TRBJ1-5 TRBV7-2 NA CASSPTRNSNQPQHF TGTGCCAGCAGCCCGACACGTAATTCCAATCAGCCCCAGCATTTT
14 NA TRBJ1-1 TRBV4-1 NA CASSHPGLNTEAFF TGCGCCAGCAGCCACCCCGGACTTAACACTGAAGCTTTCTTT
15 NA TRBJ1-2 TRBV30 NA CAWSVILRGGDGYTF TGTGCCTGGAGTGTAATCCTGCGGGGAGGGGATGGCTACACCTTC
17 NA TRBJ2-2 TRBV10-3 TRBD1 CAISVVSGGRNTGELFF TGTGCCATCAGTGTCGTTTCAGGGGGCAGAAACACCGGGGAGCTGTTTTTT
15 NA TRBJ1-4 TRBV28 NA CASRPLRGFNEKLFF TGTGCCAGCAGGCCTCTTAGAGGGTTTAATGAAAAACTGTTTTTT
13 NA TRBJ1-2 TRBV6-1 NA CASSEGGGYGYTF TGTGCCAGCAGTGAAGGAGGAGGCTATGGCTACACCTTC
13 NA TRBJ1-2 TRBV5-1 TRBD1 CASSGTGKEGYTF TGCGCCAGCAGCGGGACAGGGAAAGAGGGCTACACCTTC
18 few TRBJ1-2 TRBV25-1 TRBD1 CASSEVSGTGGFSYGYTF TGTGCCAGCAGTGAAGTCTCAGGGACAGGGGGATTCTCCTATGGCTACACCTTC
16 NA TRBJ2-1 TRBV28 NA CASRYRDGSSYNEQFF TGTGCCAGCAGGTACCGGGACGGGAGCTCCTACAATGAGCAGTTCTTC
16 NA TRBJ1-1 TRBV10-2 NA CASSEVAISRNTEAFF TGCGCCAGCAGTGAGGTCGCTATATCGAGGAACACTGAAGCTTTCTTT
15 NA TRBJ1-3 TRBV6-5 TRBD1 CASSYSTGSGNTIYF TGTGCCAGCAGTTACTCGACAGGGTCTGGAAACACCATATATTTT
17 NA TRBJ1-4 TRBV5-6 TRBD1 CASSTGGSRSTNEKLFF TGTGCCAGCAGCACAGGGGGCAGTAGGTCTACTAATGAAAAACTGTTTTTT
16 NA TRBJ2-3 TRBV19 NA CASSPDTGSLTDTQYF TGTGCCAGTAGTCCCGACACAGGGAGCCTCACAGATACGCAGTATTTT
15 NA TRBJ2-1 TRBV5-1 TRBD1 CASSLRGQGSHEQFF TGCGCCAGCAGCTTGCGAGGACAGGGTAGCCATGAGCAGTTCTTC
15 NA TRBJ2-2 TRBV2 NA CAISLGTTNTGELFF TGTGCCATCTCCCTTGGGACAACGAACACCGGGGAGCTGTTTTTT
12 NA TRBJ2-3 TRBV13 NA CASRRVQDTQYF TGTGCCAGCAGACGAGTACAGGATACGCAGTATTTT
15 NA TRBJ2-5 TRBV28 NA CASSTLGQHQETQYF TGTGCCAGCAGCACGCTCGGACAGCACCAAGAGACCCAGTACTTC
14 NA TRBJ1-1 TRBV27 NA CASSPQGRNTEAFF TGTGCCAGCAGTCCACAGGGCCGGAACACTGAAGCTTTCTTT
15 NA TRBJ1-5 TRBV11-2 TRBD1 CASSLGQGTGQPQHF TGTGCCAGCAGCTTAGGACAGGGAACCGGTCAGCCCCAGCATTTT
13 NA TRBJ1-6 TRBV4-1 NA CASSQRLRRPLHF TGCGCCAGCAGCCAACGACTGCGTCGGCCCCTCCACTTT
19 NA TRBJ1-5 TRBV21-1 NA CASSPCPGTGEYSNQPQHF TGTGCCAGCAGCCCATGCCCAGGGACAGGGGAATATAGCAATCAGCCCCAGCATTTT
13 NA TRBJ1-5 TRBV6-5 NA CASSVQGNQPQHF TGTGCCAGCAGTGTACAGGGAAATCAGCCCCAGCATTTT
20 once TRBJ2-3 TRBV2 TRBD2 CASSEARLAGGPSSTDTQYF TGTGCCAGCAGTGAAGCTAGGCTAGCGGGGGGGCCGTCTAGCACAGATACGCAGTATTTT
12 NA TRBJ2-7 TRBV2 NA CASSTGHNEQYF TGTGCCAGCAGTACGGGACATAACGAGCAGTACTTC
15 NA TRBJ1-2 TRBV6-5 NA CASSATGVSLWGYTF TGTGCCAGCAGCGCCACGGGGGTGTCGCTGTGGGGCTACACCTTC
13 NA TRBJ2-1 TRBV30 NA CAWRRDFYNEQFF TGTGCCTGGAGAAGGGACTTTTACAATGAGCAGTTCTTC
13 NA TRBJ1-1 TRBV19 NA CASSVKMNTEAFF TGTGCCAGTAGTGTCAAAATGAACACTGAAGCTTTCTTT
16 NA TRBJ1-1 TRBV28 TRBD1 CASSYRDRVWGTEAFF TGTGCCAGCAGTTATCGGGACAGGGTTTGGGGCACTGAAGCTTTCTTT
16 NA TRBJ1-2 TRBV5-4 NA CASSGIGAGGDYGYTF TGTGCCAGCAGCGGGATAGGGGCGGGGGGTGACTATGGCTACACCTTC
14 NA TRBJ2-7 TRBV2 TRBD2 CASSEERGGYEQYF TGTGCCAGCAGTGAAGAGCGGGGGGGCTACGAGCAGTACTTC
16 once TRBJ1-2 TRBV5-1 TRBD1 CASSARQGASSQGYTF TGCGCCAGCAGCGCCAGACAGGGGGCGTCTTCACAGGGCTACACCTTC
12 NA TRBJ1-1 TRBV5-4 NA CASRQGNTEAFF TGTGCCAGCAGACAGGGGAACACTGAAGCTTTCTTT
12 NA TRBJ1-2 TRBV29-1 NA CSVDVGRNGYTF TGCAGCGTTGATGTAGGGAGGAATGGCTACACCTTC
14 NA TRBJ1-2 TRBV30 TRBD1 CAWEPGQGRAGYTF TGTGCCTGGGAGCCGGGACAGGGTAGGGCTGGCTACACCTTC
14 NA TRBJ1-5 TRBV30 TRBD1 CAWATGGDNQPQHF TGTGCCTGGGCGACAGGGGGAGACAATCAGCCCCAGCATTTT
15 NA TRBJ1-1 TRBV6-5 NA CASSYQGGGGTEAFF TGTGCCAGCAGTTACCAAGGTGGGGGAGGGACTGAAGCTTTCTTT
13 NA TRBJ2-2 TRBV28 NA CASSATNTGELFF TGTGCCAGCAGTGCCACAAACACCGGGGAGCTGTTTTTT
13 NA TRBJ1-1 TRBV5-1 NA CASSPGVNTEAFF TGCGCCAGCAGCCCGGGAGTGAACACTGAAGCTTTCTTT
13 NA TRBJ2-1 TRBV7-9 TRBD2 CASTPRGGDEQFF TGTGCCAGCACCCCACGGGGGGGCGATGAGCAGTTCTTC
15 NA TRBJ1-1 TRBV18 TRBD1 CASSPLQGADTEAFF TGTGCCAGCTCACCATTACAGGGGGCGGACACTGAAGCTTTCTTT
14 NA TRBJ1-2 TRBV5-1 TRBD1 CASSRDRGIVGYTF TGCGCCAGCAGCAGGGACAGGGGAATTGTTGGCTACACCTTC
13 NA TRBJ1-2 TRBV5-6 NA CASSPQGREGYTF TGTGCCAGCAGCCCTCAGGGGAGGGAAGGCTACACCTTC
14 NA TRBJ2-2 TRBV9 NA CASNPLGATGELFF TGTGCCAGCAATCCGTTGGGGGCCACCGGGGAGCTGTTTTTT
15 NA TRBJ1-2 TRBV29-1 TRBD1 CSVFGTAGDNYGYTF TGCAGCGTTTTTGGGACAGCCGGGGATAACTATGGCTACACCTTC
19 NA TRBJ2-1 TRBV27 TRBD2 CASSLVRLAGESSYNEQFF TGTGCCAGCAGTTTAGTACGACTAGCGGGGGAAAGCTCCTACAATGAGCAGTTCTTC
15 NA TRBJ1-5 TRBV6-1 NA CASSEMAGGNQPQHF TGTGCCAGCAGTGAAATGGCCGGCGGAAATCAGCCCCAGCATTTT
15 once TRBJ2-2 TRBV6-5 NA CASSYRTANTGELFF TGTGCCAGCAGTTATCGGACAGCGAACACCGGGGAGCTGTTTTTT
14 NA TRBJ1-1 TRBV5-1 NA CASNLAQLNTEAFF TGCGCCAGCAACCTTGCACAGTTGAACACTGAAGCTTTCTTT
15 NA TRBJ2-7 TRBV5-3 TRBD2 CARSRGDPVPYEQYF TGTGCCAGAAGCCGGGGGGATCCAGTCCCCTACGAGCAGTACTTC
15 NA TRBJ2-3 TRBV6-5 TRBD1 CASSQTGGSADTQYF TGTGCCAGCAGTCAAACAGGGGGCAGTGCAGATACGCAGTATTTT
14 NA TRBJ2-4 TRBV25-1 NA CASSEQGAKNIQYF TGTGCCAGCAGTGAACAGGGGGCCAAAAACATTCAGTACTTC
14 NA TRBJ1-6 TRBV6-5 TRBD1 CASSLGTGGETLHF TGTGCCAGCAGTCTCGGGACAGGGGGCGAAACCCTCCACTTT